This T cell receptor (beta chain) comes out of a study of regulatory T cells in long-lasting Graves disease. Time point defined: persistent/refractory GD, antithyroid drugs over 5 years with positive TRAb. With RNA extracted from PBMCs as input, the TCR library was made. The table lists this clonotype with a few counts. What it recognizes is unknown. General study findings and limits: Persistent disease was characterized by preferential usage of TRBV28, TRBJ1-2 and TRBJ2-5.

Sequencing libraries for TCR beta were prepared with iRepertoire HTBI primers and Arm-PCR of CDR3 regions. TCRdb re-called the multiplex PCR reads through MiXCR, storing one row per CDR3 protein. This table holds 300,000 to 500,000 distinct CDR3 sequences, less than 25% found once. V was trimmed by 8 bases and J by 3 bases, leaving 11 bases between them. The CDR3 is 12 residues long. Germline loops: CDR1 MNHNS, CDR2 SASEGT. The sequence was obtained from a female donor with Graves disease. The input for sequencing was peripheral blood mononuclear cells (PBMCs), taken when the disease was refractory, from a patient treated with antithyroid drugs. This sequence joins TRBV6-1 and TRBJ2-7; tentatively, D is TRBD2 (6 bases). For the CDR3, the DNA is TGTGCCAGCTCGGAGGGCTACTACGAGCAGTACTTC. This encodes CASSEGYYEQYF.